These T cell receptor beta chains were read from a single sample in a study of CD8 T cells in Susac syndrome. TCRdb used MiXCR to reprocess the immunoSEQ multiplex PCR reads, holding one entry per CDR3 protein. The sample lists about 83,000 distinct CDR3 sequences, around 96% occurring once. The sequenced sample consisted of CD8+ T cells from PBMCs. All receptors come from a human donor with Susac syndrome. The CDR3 runs from the conserved cysteine through the conserved F or W. Each record gives: J gene, D gene, V gene, clone size, CDR3 DNA, CDR3 protein. The D gene is left open where the match is weak. Expanded clones are given a class, and other clones once, few, many or no size at all.

>TRBJ2-5|NA|TRBV29-1|NA
TGCAGCGTTGACTCAGATGGGCAAGAGACCCAGTACTTC
CSVDSDGQETQYF
>TRBJ2-7|NA|TRBV7-2|NA
TGTGCCAGCAGCTACGGGGACTCTTACTACGAGCAGTACTTC
CASSYGDSYYEQYF
>TRBJ1-2|NA|TRBV5-6|NA
TGTTGGGGGTTCTATGGCTACACCTTC
CWGFYGYTF
>TRBJ2-1|NA|TRBV27|NA
TGTGCCAGCAGTTTTGGCCCGGGGCTAAACAATGAGCAGTTCTTC
CASSFGPGLNNEQFF
>TRBJ2-2|NA|TRBV6-2/TRBV6-3|once
TGTGCCAGCAGTTACTCCCTCACCGGGGAGCTGTTTTTT
CASSYSLTGELFF
>TRBJ2-1|NA|TRBV7-9|NA
TGTGCCAGCAGATTGAGGGTAAATGAGCAGTTCTTC
CASRLRVNEQFF
>TRBJ2-7|NA|TRBV20-1|NA
TGCAGTGCTAGAGGGCTCACAGAAATTGACGAGCAGTACTTC
CSARGLTEIDEQYF
>TRBJ2-6|NA|TRBV25-1|NA
TGTGCCAGCACGGGCTCTGGGGCCAACGTCCTGACTTTC
CASTGSGANVLTF
>TRBJ2-5|TRBD2|TRBV9|NA
TGTGCCAGCAGCGTAGAGGGCGGGGGGCGAGAGACCCAGTACTTC
CASSVEGGGRETQYF
>TRBJ1-1|NA|TRBV30|once
TGTGCCTGGGCGATGGGGGGCACTGAAGCTTTCTTT
CAWAMGGTEAFF
>TRBJ2-7|NA|TRBV30|NA
TGTGCCTGGAGTCCTGGCTACGAGCAGTACTTC
CAWSPGYEQYF
>TRBJ2-3|NA|TRBV20-1|NA
TGCAGTGCTAGAGATCCGCTCCGGGACCAAACTACACGGTCTAGCACAGATACGCAGTATTTT
CSARDPLRDQTTRSSTDTQYF
>TRBJ1-1|NA|TRBV18|NA
TGTGCCAGCTCACCAAGGAGGATGGTTGTAGACACTGAAGCTTTCTTT
CASSPRRMVVDTEAFF
>TRBJ2-5|TRBD2|TRBV27|NA
TGTGCCAGCAAGGGCAGCGGGAGCCAAGAGACCCAGTACTTC
CASKGSGSQETQYF
>TRBJ1-2|TRBD1|TRBV9|once
TGTGCCAGCAACGACAGGGGATCTGGCTACACCTTC
CASNDRGSGYTF
>TRBJ2-5|NA|TRBV20-1|once
TGCAGTGCTTATCAGTCGGGGGTGGATCAAGAGACCCAGTACTTC
CSAYQSGVDQETQYF
>TRBJ2-5|NA|TRBV12-3/TRBV12-4|NA
TGTGCCAGCAGTTTCGGCAAAGAGACCCAGTACTTC
CASSFGKETQYF
>TRBJ2-7|NA|TRBV5-1|NA
TGCGCCAGCAGCTTGGGGGTGAAATACGAGCAGTACTTC
CASSLGVKYEQYF
>TRBJ2-1|NA|TRBV15|NA
TGTGCCACCAGCAGAGATCTCGGGACGGGAGCCTACAATGAGCAGTTCTTC
CATSRDLGTGAYNEQFF
>TRBJ1-2|NA|TRBV29-1|NA
TGCAGCGTGGGGACCTCCGGGACTCCTGGCTACACCTTC
CSVGTSGTPGYTF
>TRBJ2-1|NA|TRBV20-1|NA
TGCAGTGCTAGAGATCCTGCGGTAGCAGTTAACAATGAGCAGTTCTTC
CSARDPAVAVNNEQFF
>TRBJ2-5|NA|TRBV3-1|NA
TGTGCCAGCAGCCAACTGAACTGGGATTCCATGAGTGAGACCCAGTACTTC
CASSQLNWDSMSETQYF
>TRBJ2-1|NA|TRBV20-1|NA
TGCAGTGCTAAGGGGACAAGCTACAATGAGCAGTTCTTC
CSAKGTSYNEQFF
>TRBJ1-4|TRBD1|TRBV5-6|NA
TGTGCCAGCAGCTTGAGTCAGGGGGCAGAAGGAGAAAAACTGTTTTTT
CASSLSQGAEGEKLFF
>TRBJ1-2|NA|TRBV7-9|NA
TGTGCCAGCAGCCCCGGGACCGCTACTAACTATGGCTACACCTTC
CASSPGTATNYGYTF
>TRBJ1-6|NA|TRBV2|NA
TGTGCCAGCAGTGAAGTCCGCCGGTCTAATTCACCCCTCCACTTT
CASSEVRRSNSPLHF
>TRBJ1-5|NA|TRBV27|once
TGTGCCAGCAGTTTATTTGGGGGCAATCAGCCCCAGCATTTT
CASSLFGGNQPQHF
>TRBJ2-3|NA|TRBV14|NA
TGTGCCAGCAGCCTAGCGGAGCGCACAGATACGCAGTATTTT
CASSLAERTDTQYF
>TRBJ2-7|TRBD1|TRBV4-3|NA
TGCGCCAGCAGCCAAGGACCCGGGACAGGGGTCTACGAGCAGTACTTC
CASSQGPGTGVYEQYF
>TRBJ2-5|NA|TRBV15|NA
TGTGCCACCGAATCTCGGGGGTCGGGGGAGACCCAGTACTTC
CATESRGSGETQYF
>TRBJ1-4|TRBD1|TRBV29-1|NA
TGCAGCGTTGAAGGGGAGACAGGGGAAGAAAAACTGTTTTTT
CSVEGETGEEKLFF
>TRBJ2-4|NA|TRBV7-9|NA
TGTGCCAGCAGCTTAGAGGCTAGCGCCAAAAACATTCAGTACTTC
CASSLEASAKNIQYF
>TRBJ2-2|NA|TRBV2|NA
TGTGCCAGCCTAGGTCCGAACACCGGGGAGCTGTTTTTT
CASLGPNTGELFF
>TRBJ2-5|NA|TRBV2|NA
TGTGCCAGCCAGTTAAGCCGGGAGACAGCTAGACAAGAGACCCAGTACTTC
CASQLSRETARQETQYF
>TRBJ2-7|NA|TRBV18|NA
TGTGCCAGCTCACCACCGAACGGGGCCGACTACGAGCAGTACTTC
CASSPPNGADYEQYF
>TRBJ2-5|NA|TRBV30|NA
TGTGCCTGGAGTTGGCAGGGAGAGACCCAGTACTTC
CAWSWQGETQYF
>TRBJ2-2|TRBD2|TRBV3-1|NA
TGTGCCAGCAGCCAAGATTCTAGCGGGAGTTGGTACACCGGGGAGCTGTTTTTT
CASSQDSSGSWYTGELFF
>TRBJ1-1|TRBD1|TRBV4-1|NA
TGCGCCAGCAGCCAAGTGGCAGGGGGGGAGGCTTTCTTT
CASSQVAGGEAFF
>TRBJ1-2|TRBD1|TRBV12-3/TRBV12-4|NA
TGTGCCAGCAGGCCCGGGACAGGGAGAGGCTACACCTTC
CASRPGTGRGYTF